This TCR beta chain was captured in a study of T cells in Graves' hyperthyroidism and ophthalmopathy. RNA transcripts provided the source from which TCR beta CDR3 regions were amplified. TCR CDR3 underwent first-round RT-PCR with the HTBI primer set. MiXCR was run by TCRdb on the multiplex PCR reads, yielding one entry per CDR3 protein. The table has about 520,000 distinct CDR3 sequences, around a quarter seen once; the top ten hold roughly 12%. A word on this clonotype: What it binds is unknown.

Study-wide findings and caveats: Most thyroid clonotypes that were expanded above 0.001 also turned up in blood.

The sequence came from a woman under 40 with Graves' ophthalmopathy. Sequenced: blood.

CDR3 nucleotides: TGCAGTGCTAAAGGACAGGGTCGTAACGAGCAGTACTTC. Translating it yields CSAKGQGRNEQYF. The rearrangement joins TRBV20-1 to TRBJ2-7; 8 nucleotides agree with TRBD1. The length of the CDR3 is 13 residues. In germline, CDR1 is DFQATT, CDR2 SNEGSKA (reference sequence). The ends lost 4 bases at V and 5 bases at J; junction bases unmatched: 7.